The T cell receptor beta chain described here comes from a study of PD-1 blockade in classical Hodgkin lymphoma. As for time point: cycle 4 day 1 (C4D1), after less than 7 weeks of nivolumab. Autologous stem cell transplantation was followed by relapse in every patient, and brentuximab vedotin exposure varied. Out of thawed PBMCs, magnetic negative selection purified CD4+ T cells. The CDR3 runs to 15 residues. V shed 4 bases, J shed 7 bases, and the junction held 11 bases outside the gene matches. CDR1 and CDR2 from the germline V gene are SGDLS and YYNGEE. Produced via immunoSEQ multiplex PCR; TCRdb's table is partial and in-frame only. This table holds more than 25,000 clones, around 80% found once.

V gene TRBV9 combines with J gene TRBJ2-1, with 7 bases fitting TRBD2. The TCR comes from a human donor with classical Hodgkin lymphoma. Sequencing was performed on CD4+ T cells from blood, taken before the fourth cycle of nivolumab. The CDR3 sequence: CASSKTGLPGNEQFF. The CDR3, as DNA: TGTGCCAGCAGCAAGACGGGACTACCAGGGAATGAGCAGTTCTTC.